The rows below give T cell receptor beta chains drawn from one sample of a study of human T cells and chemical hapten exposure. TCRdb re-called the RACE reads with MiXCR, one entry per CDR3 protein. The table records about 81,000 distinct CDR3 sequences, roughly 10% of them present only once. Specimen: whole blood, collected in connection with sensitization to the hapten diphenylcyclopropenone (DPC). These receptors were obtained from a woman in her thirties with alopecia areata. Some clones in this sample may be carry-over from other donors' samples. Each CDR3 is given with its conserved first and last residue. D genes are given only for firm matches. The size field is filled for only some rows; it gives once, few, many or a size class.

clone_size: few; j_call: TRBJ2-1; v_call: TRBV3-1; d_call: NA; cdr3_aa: CASSPQGGEQFF; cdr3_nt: TGTGCCAGCAGCCCTCAGGGCGGTGAGCAGTTCTTC
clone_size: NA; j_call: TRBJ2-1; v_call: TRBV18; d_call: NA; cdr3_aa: CASSPQSSYNEQFF; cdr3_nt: TGTGCCAGCTCACCCCAGAGCTCCTACAATGAGCAGTTCTTC
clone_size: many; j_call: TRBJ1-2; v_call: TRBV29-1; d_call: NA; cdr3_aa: CSVGNSGSNYGYTF; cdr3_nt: TGCAGCGTTGGCAACTCCGGATCTAACTATGGCTACACCTTC
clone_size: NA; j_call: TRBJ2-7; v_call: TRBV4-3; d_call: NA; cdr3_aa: CASSQDAVLREQYF; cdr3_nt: TGCGCCAGCAGCCAAGATGCGGTTTTACGCGAGCAGTACTTC
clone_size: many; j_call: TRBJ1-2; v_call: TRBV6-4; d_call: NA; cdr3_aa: CASSPGTANYGYTF; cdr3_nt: TGTGCCAGCAGCCCGGGGACTGCTAACTATGGCTACACCTTC
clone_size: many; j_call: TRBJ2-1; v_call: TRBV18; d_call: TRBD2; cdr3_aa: CASSPPSGGRYNEQFF; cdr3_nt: TGTGCCAGCTCACCACCCAGCGGGGGGAGGTACAATGAGCAGTTCTTC
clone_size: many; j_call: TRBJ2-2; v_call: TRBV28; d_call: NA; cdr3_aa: CASSLASFWGNTGELFF; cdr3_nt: TGTGCCAGCAGTTTAGCCAGTTTTTGGGGTAACACCGGGGAGCTGTTTTTT
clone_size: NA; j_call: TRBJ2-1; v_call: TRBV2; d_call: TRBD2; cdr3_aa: CASNLAGGLGNEQFF; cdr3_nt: TGTGCCAGCAACCTAGCGGGGGGGTTGGGCAATGAGCAGTTCTTC
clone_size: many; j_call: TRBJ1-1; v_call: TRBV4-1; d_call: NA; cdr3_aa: CASSQVQTGFAEAFF; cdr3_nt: TGCGCCAGCAGCCAAGTACAGACCGGGTTCGCTGAAGCTTTCTTT
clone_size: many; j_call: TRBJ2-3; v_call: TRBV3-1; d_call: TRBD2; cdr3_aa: CASSQGLAGATDTQYF; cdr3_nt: TGTGCCAGCAGCCAGGGACTAGCGGGAGCCACAGATACGCAGTATTTT
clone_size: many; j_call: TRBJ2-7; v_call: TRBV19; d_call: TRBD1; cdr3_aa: CASSVNRGYEQYF; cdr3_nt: TGTGCCAGTAGTGTCAACAGGGGCTACGAGCAGTACTTC
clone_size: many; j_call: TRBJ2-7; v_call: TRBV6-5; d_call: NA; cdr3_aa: CASSYGPSGEQYF; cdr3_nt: TGTGCCAGCAGCTACGGACCTTCGGGGGAGCAGTACTTC
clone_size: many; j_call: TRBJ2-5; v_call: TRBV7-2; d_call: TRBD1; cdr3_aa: CASSVRQGRKETQYF; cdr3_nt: TGTGCCAGCAGCGTAAGACAGGGGAGGAAAGAGACCCAGTACTTC
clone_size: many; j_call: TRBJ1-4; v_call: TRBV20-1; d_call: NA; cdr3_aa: CSARDAGNPSEKLFF; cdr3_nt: TGCAGTGCTAGAGACGCTGGGAACCCCTCGGAAAAACTGTTTTTT
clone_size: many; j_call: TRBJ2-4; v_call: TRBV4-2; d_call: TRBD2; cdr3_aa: CASSQDLLAVNIQYF; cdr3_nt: TGTGCCAGCAGCCAAGATTTACTAGCGGTAAACATTCAGTACTTC
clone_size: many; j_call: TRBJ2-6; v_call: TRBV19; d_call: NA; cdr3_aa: CASNIAPASSGANVLTF; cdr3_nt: TGTGCCAGTAATATAGCCCCGGCAAGCTCTGGGGCCAACGTCCTGACTTTC
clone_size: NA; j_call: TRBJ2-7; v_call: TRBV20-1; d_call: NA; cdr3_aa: CSARTIDEQYF; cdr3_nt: TGCAGTGCAAGGACTATCGACGAGCAGTACTTC